This TCR beta chain comes out of a study of shared clonotypes between healthy human individuals. Method: immunoSEQ multiplex PCR; TCRdb's copy keeps in-frame clones and lacks some. The repertoire holds about 1.5 million clones, with approximately 98% as singletons. CDR3 length equals 13 residues. The J segment lost 4 bases and the V segment lost 6 bases, leaving 2 bases of the junction unmatched. CDR1 is LNHDA and CDR2 is SQIVND in the germline V gene (reference sequence). Notes on the study in general: Estimated clonotype richness was generally higher in naive than memory subsets. Clonotype sharing across a few donors was observed for about 5.5% of naive CD4 clonotypes. All-four-donor shared clonotypes had higher generation probabilities than non-shared clonotypes did.

About this clone itself: Antigen specificity is unknown.

All the donors were Caucasian adults who lived in Nashville, Tennessee. Sequenced material: naive CD4+ T cells sorted from blood. Subset denoted: CD45RA+ positively selected. The V call is TRBV19, the J call TRBJ2-3; 9 bases are a match to TRBD1. The origin of this receptor is a young man in good health. In nucleotides, the CDR3 is TGTGCCAGTAGCCGGACAGGGGCAGATACGCAGTATTTT. Translation: CASSRTGADTQYF. The full variable domain, rest sourced from reference TRBV19 and TRBJ2-3, is DGGITQSPKYLFRKEGQNVTLSCEQNLNHDAMYWYRQDPGQGLRLIYYSQIVNDFQKGDIAEGYSVSREKKESFPLTVTSAQKNPTAFYLCASSRTGADTQYFGPGTRLTVL.